One sample yielded the 6 T cell receptor beta chains listed below, sequenced in a study of blood T cells in healthy people across ages. Next came a second PCR, run for 7 to 11 cycles, which used a sample-barcoded 5' primer along with a J-beta primer mix. In TCRdb, the 5' RACE reads were re-called with MiXCR into one record per CDR3 protein. Of under 1,000,000 distinct CDR3 sequences detected, under 40% appear once; the ten largest clones hold 13%. Sequenced input: blood. Every receptor here comes from a man aged 18 to 30 in good health.

J is TRBJ1-5 and V is TRBV20-1; possibly TRBD1 for D (5 bases). There are 13 residues in the CDR3. Deletions cut 5 bases from V and 3 bases from J, with 11 bases between. Germline assignment: CDR1 DFQATT and CDR2 SNEGSKA (reference sequence). The CDR3 spells CSAFTGPNQPQHF. In nucleotides, the CDR3 is TGCAGTGCTTTCACGGGGCCCAATCAGCCCCAGCATTTT.

This clonotype was detected a few times. The chain employs TRBV20-1 and TRBJ1-6, with TRBD1 matching over 8 bases. V trimming: 2 bases; J trimming: 9 bases; junction bases outside the gene matches: 12. This CDR3 spans 16 amino acids. CDR1 and CDR2 from the germline V gene are DFQATT and SNEGSKA (reference sequence). The CDR3 DNA follows: TGCAGTGCTAGAAGTCCCCAGGACAGGGTTGTTTCACCCCTCCACTTT. It encodes CSARSPQDRVVSPLHF.

Comment on this clonotype: This clone may be a read error of a much larger clone one base away. This chain uses TRBV10-3 with TRBJ2-7, with D tentatively TRBD2 (6 bases). Per germline, CDR1 ENHRY and CDR2 SYGVKD. The CDR3 is made up of 11 amino acids. CDR3 amino acids: CAVSVGGEQYF. CDR3 nucleotides: TGTGCCGTCAGTGTCGGGGGAGAGCAGTACTTC.

V is TRBV18 and J is TRBJ1-4, with TRBD1 matching over 10 bases. The V segment lost 4 bases and the J segment 8 bases; nucleotides outside the gene matches: 7. CDR1 is KGHSH and CDR2 is LQKENI in the germline V gene. This CDR3 spans 15 amino acids. CDR3 nucleotide sequence: TGTGCCAGCTCACTATCGACAGGGGGCGAAGAAAAACTGTTTTTT. Residues: CASSLSTGGEEKLFF.

The rearrangement joins TRBV5-1 to TRBJ2-3; D is undetermined. Germline V gives CDR1 SGHRS, CDR2 YFSETQ. This CDR3 has 15 amino acids. Trimming cost V 0 bases and J 5 bases, with 13 bases left between them. In DNA, the CDR3 is TGCGCCAGCAGCTTGGATTCTATGATCGGAGATACGCAGTATTTT. This encodes CASSLDSMIGDTQYF.

In this sample, this clonotype turned up a few times. As DNA, the CDR3 is TGTGCCAGCAGCGACGGGACAGGGGGGTCCTACGAGCAGTACTTC. Its translation is CASSDGTGGSYEQYF. The chain carries TRBV6-1 and TRBJ2-7; 11 nucleotides line up with TRBD1. Germline V gives CDR1 MNHNS, CDR2 SASEGT. V trimming: 6 bases; J trimming: 1 base; junction bases outside the gene matches: 5. The CDR3 runs to 15 residues.